The 28 T cell receptor beta chains presented below share a single source sample, sequenced in a study of CD8 T cells in Susac syndrome. An input of roughly 0.5 to 1 ug of RNA was subjected to reverse transcription using random hexamers. Each CDR3 protein gets one entry after TCRdb re-called the immunoSEQ multiplex PCR reads with MiXCR. The table shows 180,000 or so distinct CDR3 sequences, with more than 90% occurring only once. Material: CD4+ T cells from PBMCs. Receptors originate from a human donor with multiple sclerosis.

J is TRBJ1-1 and V is TRBV28; D possibly corresponds to TRBD1 (5 bases). The CDR3 has 15 amino acids. Trimming shortened V by 7 bases and J by 4 bases, and 19 bases separated the two germline ends. Germline CDR1 and CDR2: MDHEN and SYDVKM. The CDR3 DNA reads as TGTGCCAGCACGTTTGGGGGAGGGGATATCACTGAAGCTTTCTTT. This encodes CASTFGGGDITEAFF.

The CDR3 DNA is TGTGCCAGCTCACCATTCCAGCTTGAAGCTTTCTTT. This encodes CASSPFQLEAFF. The chain has TRBV18 and TRBJ1-1; no definite D call. The CDR3 has 12 residues. Germline-derived CDR1 and CDR2 are KGHSH and LQKENI. Trimming removed 2 bases from V and 7 bases from J, with 8 bases in between. Supplemented by reference TRBV18 and TRBJ1-1, the full variable domain reads NAGVMQNPRHLVRRRGQEARLRCSPMKGHSHVYWYRQLPEEGLKFMVYLQKENIIDESGMPKERFSAEFPKEGPSILRIQQVVRGDSAAYFCASSPFQLEAFFGQGTRLTVV.

This clonotype came up once. The rearrangement uses TRBV5-4 and TRBJ2-5; TRBD2 might be the D (6 bases). Per the germline V gene, CDR1 is SGHNT and CDR2 is YYREEE (reference sequence). CDR3 size: 14 residues. Trimming removed 3 bases at V and 4 bases at J, with 13 bases between. In nucleotides, the CDR3 is TGTGCCAGCAGCTCCTCGACTAGTGGAGAGACCCAGTACTTC. As protein: CASSSSTSGETQYF.

This clonotype has a handful of counts. The CDR3 DNA is TGTGCCACCGGGACTCCGCACCAGGCGCTTGGGGATACGCAGTATTTT. This encodes CATGTPHQALGDTQYF. The rearrangement joins TRBV6-1 to TRBJ2-3, with D perhaps matching TRBD2 (6 bases). The germline CDR1 and CDR2 sequences are MNHNS and SASEGT. Trimming removed 10 bases from V and 6 bases from J, with 26 bases in between. CDR3 length equals 16 residues.

V and J are TRBV13 and TRBJ2-1; 14 bases are a match to TRBD2. CDR1 and CDR2 from the germline V gene are PRHDT and FYEKMQ (reference sequence). With 3 bases clipped from V and 1 base from J, the junction kept 8 bases outside the gene matches. This CDR3 is 19 amino acids long. The CDR3 DNA sequence: TGTGCCAGCAGCTTTCAGACTAGCGGGAGGGGGGCGTCCTACAATGAGCAGTTCTTC. As protein: CASSFQTSGRGASYNEQFF. Drawing the rest from reference TRBV13 and TRBJ2-1, the complete variable domain is AAGVIQSPRHLIKEKRETATLKCYPIPRHDTVYWYQQGPGQDPQFLISFYEKMQSDKGSIPDRFSAQQFSDYHSELNMSSLELGDSALYFCASSFQTSGRGASYNEQFFGPGTRLTVL.

V usage is TRBV3-1 and J usage is TRBJ2-7, with 10 bases identical to TRBD2. CDR1 and CDR2 (germline): LGHDT, YNNKEL (reference sequence). After removal of 1 base from V and 6 bases from J, the junction contained 6 bases not matched to a gene. The CDR3 has 15 residues. In DNA, the CDR3 is TGTGCCAGCAGCCAAGTCCTAGCGGGAGTCAGCGAGCAGTACTTC. This gives the protein CASSQVLAGVSEQYF.

The rearrangement uses TRBV29-1 and TRBJ2-1; 8 bases fit TRBD2. CDR3 length: 13 amino acids. The V segment lost 7 bases and the J segment 0 bases; nucleotides outside the gene matches: 2. CDR1 is SQVTM and CDR2 is ANQGSEA in the germline V gene. The CDR3 DNA reads as TGCAGCGGAAGCGGGAGCTCCTACAATGAGCAGTTCTTC. It is translated as CSGSGSSYNEQFF.

V and J are TRBV6-6 and TRBJ2-2; 8 bases are shared with TRBD2. Trimming took 6 bases from V and 5 from J; bases not matched to a gene: 5. In germline, CDR1 is MNHNY, CDR2 SVGAGI (reference sequence). The CDR3 is made up of 14 amino acids. The CDR3 bases are TGTGCCAGCAGAGCGGGAGTGGGGACCGGGGAGCTGTTTTTT. This sequence encodes CASRAGVGTGELFF.

This chain joins TRBV30 and TRBJ1-6; 9 bases map to TRBD1. V dropped 0 bases and J dropped 9; count of bases not matched to a gene: 3. This CDR3 has 14 residues. The germline gives CDR1 GTSNPN, CDR2 SVGIG (reference sequence). CDR3 loop: CAWSVQGAGSPLHF. CDR3 in DNA: TGTGCCTGGAGTGTACAGGGGGCTGGTTCACCCCTCCACTTT.

The gene calls are TRBV25-1 and TRBJ1-2, with unresolved D. The CDR3 is 11 residues long. Trimming pared 10 bases from V and 3 bases from J, leaving 9 bases between. The germline CDR1 and CDR2 sequences are MGHDK and SYGVNS. The CDR3 reads CATSSHYGYTF. DNA of the CDR3: TGTGCCACCTCCTCGCACTATGGCTACACCTTC.

The CDR3 DNA follows: TGTGCCAGCAGCCCCAGACAGGGTAGGAGGTCCTACGAGCAGTACTTC. Translation gives CASSPRQGRRSYEQYF. The rearrangement links TRBV7-6 to TRBJ2-7, with 7 bases aligning to TRBD1. CDR1 is SGHVS and CDR2 is FNYEAQ in the germline V gene. Trimming took 5 bases from V and 1 from J; bases not matched to a gene: 11. This CDR3 region has 16 residues.

The rearrangement joins TRBV5-6 to TRBJ2-7; perhaps TRBD2 as D (7 bases). Trimming removed 2 bases from V and 2 bases from J, with 23 bases in between. The CDR3 sequence is 18 residues long. The germline gives CDR1 SGHDT, CDR2 YYEEEE. DNA for the CDR3: TGTGCCAGCAGCTTACTCTCTCGGGGGGCAGGGGATGCCTACGAGCAGTACTTC. Amino acids: CASSLLSRGAGDAYEQYF.

CDR3 bases: TGTGCCAGCAGGGAGATGAACAATGAGCAGTTCTTC. Its protein product is CASREMNNEQFF. This chain connects TRBV2 to TRBJ2-1; D ambiguous. In germline, CDR1 is SNHLY, CDR2 FYNNEI. CDR3 length: 12 amino acids. V dropped 6 bases and J dropped 5 bases, with 8 bases sitting between them.

The genes are TRBV7-9 and TRBJ2-7; no firm D call. The V end lost 2 bases, the J end lost 1 base, and 9 bases lay between the germline ends. This CDR3 is built from 14 residues. Germline V gene sequence: CDR1 SEHNR, CDR2 FQNEAQ (reference sequence). In nucleotides, the CDR3 is TGTGCCAGCAGCTTAAGGTCGGTTTCCTACGAGCAGTACTTC. Protein: CASSLRSVSYEQYF.

The rearrangement links TRBV29-1 to TRBJ2-7; maybe TRBD1 (6 bases). The V end was cut by 3 bases, the J end by 4 bases, with 13 bases between. CDR1 and CDR2 (germline): SQVTM, ANQGSEA. This CDR3 region has 13 residues. The CDR3 here is CSVEGHQQYEQYF. The CDR3, as DNA: TGCAGCGTTGAGGGACACCAACAATACGAGCAGTACTTC.

The chain uses TRBV6-2 or TRBV6-3 and TRBJ2-3, with a possible D match to TRBD1 (6 bases). In germline, CDR1 is MNHEY, CDR2 SVGEGT. The CDR3 covers 12 residues. V lost 4 bases, J lost 9 bases, and 11 bases lay in between. The CDR3 sequence: CASSSTGGTQYF. DNA for the CDR3: TGTGCCAGCAGTTCGACAGGCGGGACGCAGTATTTT.

The chain recombines TRBV24-1 with TRBJ1-2; 8 nucleotides line up with TRBD1. This CDR3 is built from 12 residues. V shed 5 bases and J 8 bases; nucleotides not matched to a gene: 3. Germline CDR1 KGHDR, CDR2 SFDVKD. CDR3 nucleotides: TGTGCCACCAGTGCCAGGGGGCGCGGCTACACCTTC. As protein: CATSARGRGYTF.

CDR3 protein: CASSLVGPPWYF. The CDR3 DNA is TGCGCCAGCAGCTTGGTGGGGCCCCCATGGTACTTC. The chain is built from TRBV5-1 and TRBJ2-4, with a possible D match to TRBD1 (5 bases). The germline V gene has CDR1 SGHRS and CDR2 YFSETQ. CDR3 length: 12 amino acids. Trimming took off 0 bases at V and 15 bases at J, with 13 bases between the two ends.

V usage is TRBV27 and J usage is TRBJ1-4; 8 bases map to TRBD1. The CDR3 length is 14 residues. In germline, CDR1 is MNHEY, CDR2 SMNVEV (reference sequence). V dropped 7 bases and J dropped 8; count of bases not matched to a gene: 9. CDR3 region: CASTRGQGTEKLFF. DNA of the CDR3: TGTGCCAGCACGAGAGGACAGGGAACGGAAAAACTGTTTTTT.

The rearrangement joins TRBV2 to TRBJ2-4; the D is unclear. Germline V CDR1 and CDR2: SNHLY, FYNNEI. The CDR3 loop spans 11 amino acids. The V and J ends lost 2 bases and 7 bases respectively, with 3 bases between them. This CDR3 is CASSEMNIQYF. The CDR3 DNA sequence: TGTGCCAGCAGTGAAATGAACATTCAGTACTTC.

This chain joins TRBV29-1 and TRBJ2-7, with 11 bases lining up with TRBD1. The CDR3 contains 14 residues. Losses at the gene ends were 4 bases for V and 7 bases for J; bases not matched to a gene: 9. From germline, CDR1 is SQVTM and CDR2 ANQGSEA. Here the CDR3 DNA reads TGCAGCGTTGGACCCGGACAGGGGGCGCGGGAGCAGTACTTC. As protein: CSVGPGQGAREQYF.

The chain has TRBV7-9 and TRBJ2-1; no firm D call. CDR1 and CDR2 (germline): SEHNR, FQNEAQ (reference sequence). The CDR3 length is 15 residues. Trimming took 0 bases from V and 12 from J, leaving 18 bases between them. The CDR3 protein is CASSLAAQVEQSQFF. Written as DNA, the CDR3 is TGTGCCAGCAGCTTAGCTGCCCAAGTCGAACAGTCGCAGTTCTTC.

The chain links TRBV5-1 to TRBJ2-1, with D perhaps TRBD2 (6 bases). The CDR3 consists of 14 residues. The germline gives CDR1 SGHRS, CDR2 YFSETQ. V was shortened by 3 bases and J by 6 bases, with 13 bases between the two germline ends. CDR3 in amino acids: CASSSMGGPNEQFF. The CDR3 bases are TGCGCCAGCAGCTCGATGGGAGGCCCCAATGAGCAGTTCTTC. Complete variable domain (other parts from reference TRBV5-1 and TRBJ2-1): KAGVTQTPRYLIKTRGQQVTLSCSPISGHRSVSWYQQTPGQGLQFLFEYFSETQRNKGNFPGRFSGRQFSNSRSEMNVSTLELGDSALYLCASSSMGGPNEQFFGPGTRLTVL.

This clonotype was counted a single time. V usage is TRBV5-4 and J usage is TRBJ1-1; TRBD1 is a possible D gene (5 bases). The CDR3 has 15 amino acids. V shed 0 bases and J shed 5 bases, with 14 bases lying between them. Germline V gives CDR1 SGHNT, CDR2 YYREEE (reference sequence). The CDR3 DNA is TGTGCCAGCAGCTTGGCCGTGGGGCTAGGGACTGAAGCTTTCTTT. It encodes CASSLAVGLGTEAFF.

This sequence joins TRBV7-9 and TRBJ2-1; 7 bases agree with TRBD1. From germline, CDR1 is SEHNR and CDR2 FQNEAQ (reference sequence). CDR3 length: 15 residues. With 3 bases clipped from V and 5 bases from J, the junction kept 7 bases outside the gene matches. CDR3 loop: CASSLWDRPNNEQFF. The CDR3 coding sequence is TGTGCCAGCAGCTTGTGGGACAGACCCAACAATGAGCAGTTCTTC.

This clonotype was found once. The V and J genes are TRBV27 and TRBJ2-7; a weak D match, TRBD2 (5 bases). Germline V gene sequence: CDR1 MNHEY, CDR2 SMNVEV (reference sequence). Trimming took 7 bases from V and 6 from J, leaving 10 bases between them. The CDR3 is 11 residues long. The CDR3 bases are TGTGCCAGCACTCGGGGAGTCGAGCAGTACTTC. It specifies CASTRGVEQYF.

The V gene is TRBV2, the J gene TRBJ2-7; tentatively, D is TRBD1 or TRBD2 (6 bases each). The CDR3 spans 14 residues. V gave up 8 bases and J gave up 4 bases, with 18 bases separating them. CDR1 SNHLY and CDR2 FYNNEI come from the germline V gene. CDR3 sequence (DNA): TGTGCCAGCGGCCAGTGGGGGGCGGATTACGAGCAGTACTTC. Translated, it gives CASGQWGADYEQYF.

This chain connects TRBV19 to TRBJ1-5; tentatively, D is TRBD1 (6 bases). V was trimmed by 9 bases and J by 0 bases, leaving 24 bases between them. The germline CDR1 and CDR2 sequences are LNHDA and SQIVND (reference sequence). This CDR3 has 18 residues. CDR3 sequence reads: CASSYSKGGRGSNQPQHF. The CDR3 DNA follows: TGTGCCAGCAGTTACTCGAAGGGGGGGAGGGGTAGCAATCAGCCCCAGCATTTT.